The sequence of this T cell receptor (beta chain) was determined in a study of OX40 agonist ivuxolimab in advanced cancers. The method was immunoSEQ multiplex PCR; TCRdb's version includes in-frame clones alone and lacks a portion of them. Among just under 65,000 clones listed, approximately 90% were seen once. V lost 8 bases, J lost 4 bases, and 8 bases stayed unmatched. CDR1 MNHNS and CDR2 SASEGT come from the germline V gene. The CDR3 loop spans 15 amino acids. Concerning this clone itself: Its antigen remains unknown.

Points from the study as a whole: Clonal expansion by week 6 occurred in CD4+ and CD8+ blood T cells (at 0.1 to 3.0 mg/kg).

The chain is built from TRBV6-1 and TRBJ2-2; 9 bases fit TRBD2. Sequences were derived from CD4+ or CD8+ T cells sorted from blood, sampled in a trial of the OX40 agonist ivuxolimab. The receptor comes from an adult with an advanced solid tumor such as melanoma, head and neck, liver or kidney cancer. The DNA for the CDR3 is TGTGCCAGCGGAACAGCGGGGGGAGGCACCGGGGAGCTGTTTTTT. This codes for CASGTAGGGTGELFF.